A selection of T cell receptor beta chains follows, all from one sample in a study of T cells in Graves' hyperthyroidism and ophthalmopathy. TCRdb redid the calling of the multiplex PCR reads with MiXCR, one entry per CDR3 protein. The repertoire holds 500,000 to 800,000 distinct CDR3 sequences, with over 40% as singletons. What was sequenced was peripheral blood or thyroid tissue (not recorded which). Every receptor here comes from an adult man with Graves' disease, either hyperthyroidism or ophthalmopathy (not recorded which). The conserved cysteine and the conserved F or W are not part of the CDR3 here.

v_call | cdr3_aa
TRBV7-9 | ASSSGVRGSGNTIY
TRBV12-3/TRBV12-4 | ASSVADRVVNTEAF
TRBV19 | ASSIGTGYAEAF
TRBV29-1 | SVEKSDNANTGELF
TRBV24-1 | ATSDLRLDRGGSGELF
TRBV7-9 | ASSQATGPTEAF
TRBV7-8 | ASSARGQNTEAF
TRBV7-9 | ASSSAPGQGAIETQY
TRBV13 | ASSPLGGRSNQPQH
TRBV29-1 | SLTGGEGYT
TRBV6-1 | ASSPDRAPEA
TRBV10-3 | ASIQVGASSYGYT
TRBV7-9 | ASSRRDRPNYGYT
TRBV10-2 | ASSESGRGKQY
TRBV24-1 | APQVNGDTEAF
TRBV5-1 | ASSLAGGSNQPQH
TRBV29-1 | SATRTNTEAF
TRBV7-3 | ASSLEVEGNT
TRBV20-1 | SAADLYQETQY
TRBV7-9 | ASSQVFSVNTEAF
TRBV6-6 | ASSLQGFGNQPQH
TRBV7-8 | ASSWKTGAYEQY
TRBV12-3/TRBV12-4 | ASSLAGMGSTEAF
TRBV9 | ASSTSGAPGHGYT
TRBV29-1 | SVRRQGGQETQY
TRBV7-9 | ASRGQGQGSPLH
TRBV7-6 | ASSRSGQGNQPQH
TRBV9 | ASSAQGNNSPLH
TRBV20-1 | SAPSQGGWTEAF
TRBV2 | ASSDPGPTYEQY
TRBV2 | ASNPLRDTEAF
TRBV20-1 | SARADRGGGYT
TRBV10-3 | AISESTYSRNYGYT
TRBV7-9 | ASSQDGIAGGGQETQY
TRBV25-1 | ASSEFRTSGAPVAQY
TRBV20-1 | SARESTGLLNEKLF
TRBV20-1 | SAQGQGVTDYGYT
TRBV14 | ASSPGWYGYT
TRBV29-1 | SVTRTGGEKLF
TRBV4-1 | ASSQADAYNSPLH